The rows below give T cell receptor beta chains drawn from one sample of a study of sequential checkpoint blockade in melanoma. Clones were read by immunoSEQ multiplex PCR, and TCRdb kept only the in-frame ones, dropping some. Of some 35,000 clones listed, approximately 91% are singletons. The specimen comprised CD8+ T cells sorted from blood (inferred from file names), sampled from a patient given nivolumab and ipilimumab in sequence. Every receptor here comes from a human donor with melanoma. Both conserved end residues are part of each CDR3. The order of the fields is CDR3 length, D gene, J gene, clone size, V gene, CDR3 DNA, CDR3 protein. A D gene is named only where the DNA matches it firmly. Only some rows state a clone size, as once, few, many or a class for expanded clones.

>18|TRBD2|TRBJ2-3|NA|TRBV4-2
TGTGCCAGCAGCCAAGATTTCCGGGCGGGAGGACGCACAGATACGCAGTATTTT
CASSQDFRAGGRTDTQYF
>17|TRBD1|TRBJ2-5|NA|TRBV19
TGTGCCAGTAGTATCCTTCCGACAGGGACCGGCCTCGAGACCCAGTACTTC
CASSILPTGTGLETQYF
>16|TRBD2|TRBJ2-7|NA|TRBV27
TGTGCCAGCAGTCCACTAGCGGGAGGTCCCACCTACGAGCAGTACTTC
CASSPLAGGPTYEQYF
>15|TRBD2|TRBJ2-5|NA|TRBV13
TGTGCCAGCAGCCCACGACTAGCGGGACAAGAGACCCAGTACTTC
CASSPRLAGQETQYF
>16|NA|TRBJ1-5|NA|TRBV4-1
TGCGCCAGCAGCCACAAGCAGGGAATTAGCAATCAGCCCCAGCATTTT
CASSHKQGISNQPQHF
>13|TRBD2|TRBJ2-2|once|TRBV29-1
TGCAGCGTGCCCGGGAGGGGGACCGGGGAGCTGTTTTTT
CSVPGRGTGELFF
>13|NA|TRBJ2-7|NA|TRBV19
TGTGCCAGTAGTATCACTAGCTCCTACGAGCAGTACTTC
CASSITSSYEQYF
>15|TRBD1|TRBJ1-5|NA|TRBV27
TGTGCCAGCAGCGAGACAGGGCGAAGCAATCAGCCCCAGCATTTT
CASSETGRSNQPQHF
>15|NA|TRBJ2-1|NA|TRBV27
TGTGCCAGCAGTTTACTCGCGGGAAAATACAATGAGCAGTTCTTC
CASSLLAGKYNEQFF
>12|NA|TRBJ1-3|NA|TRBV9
TGTGCCAGCAGCCCCGGGGGAAACACCATATATTTT
CASSPGGNTIYF
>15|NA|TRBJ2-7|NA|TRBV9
TGTGCCAGCAGCGTCTCCGGCACTACCTCCTCCGAGCAGTACTTC
CASSVSGTTSSEQYF
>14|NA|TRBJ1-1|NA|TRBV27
TGTGCCAGCAGGAAGACAGACATAAACACTGAAGCTTTCTTT
CASRKTDINTEAFF
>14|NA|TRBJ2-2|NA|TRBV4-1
TGCGCCAGCAGCCAATCGGCTAGCAAGGAGGAGCTGTTTTTT
CASSQSASKEELFF
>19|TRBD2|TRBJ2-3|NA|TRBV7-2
TGTGCCAGCAGCTTATTAACGGGACTAGCGGGAATGGGCACAGATACGCAGTATTTT
CASSLLTGLAGMGTDTQYF
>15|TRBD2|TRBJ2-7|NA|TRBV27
TGTGCCAGCAGCCTCGGGCAGGGAGGGTTCTACGAGCAGTACTTC
CASSLGQGGFYEQYF
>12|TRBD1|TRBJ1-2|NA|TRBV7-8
TGTGCCACCGGACAGGGCACCTATGGCTACACCTTC
CATGQGTYGYTF
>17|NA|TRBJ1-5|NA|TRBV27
TGTGCCAGCAGTTTATCGAGGGAACAGGGAATCCATCAGCCCCAGCATTTT
CASSLSREQGIHQPQHF
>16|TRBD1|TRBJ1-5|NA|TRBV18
TGTGCCAGCTCACGACAGGGAGTTGAGACTAATCAGCCCCAGCATTTT
CASSRQGVETNQPQHF
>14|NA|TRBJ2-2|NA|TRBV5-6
TGTGCCAGCAGCCTGAGTAGTTACACCGGGGAGCTGTTTTTT
CASSLSSYTGELFF
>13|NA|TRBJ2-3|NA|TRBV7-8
TGTGCCAGCAGCCCGGGGGGCACAGATACGCAGTATTTT
CASSPGGTDTQYF
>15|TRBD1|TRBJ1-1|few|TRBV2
TGTGCCAGCAGTGACAACAGGGGGGAGAACACTGAAGCTTTCTTT
CASSDNRGENTEAFF
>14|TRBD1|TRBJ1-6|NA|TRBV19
TGTGCCACATCCGGGACAGGCTATAATTCACCCCTCCACTTT
CATSGTGYNSPLHF
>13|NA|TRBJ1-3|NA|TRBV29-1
TGCAGCGTTGCTGGCAATATCGGAAACACCATATATTTT
CSVAGNIGNTIYF
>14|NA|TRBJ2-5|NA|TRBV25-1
TGTGCCAGCAGCCCCCTCGTGGCGGGGGAGACCCAGTACTTC
CASSPLVAGETQYF
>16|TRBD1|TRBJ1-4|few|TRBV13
TGTGCCAGCAGCGGATTTACAGGGGAAACTAATGAAAAACTGTTTTTT
CASSGFTGETNEKLFF
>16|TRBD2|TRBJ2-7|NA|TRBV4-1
TGCGCCAGCAGCCAAGATGGGCGGGGGGGGAGGTACGAGCAGTACTTC
CASSQDGRGGRYEQYF
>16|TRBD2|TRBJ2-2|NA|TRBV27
TGTGCCAGTAGCCCCGGACTAGCGGGATGGGCCGGGGAGCTGTTTTTT
CASSPGLAGWAGELFF
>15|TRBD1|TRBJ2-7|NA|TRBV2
TGTGCCAGCAGTGGCTATGGGACAGGGTTTTACGAGCAGTACTTC
CASSGYGTGFYEQYF
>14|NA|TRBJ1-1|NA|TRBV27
TGTGCCAGCAGTTTCGGTAGGGGTGTCGCTGAAGCTTTCTTT
CASSFGRGVAEAFF
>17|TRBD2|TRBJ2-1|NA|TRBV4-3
TGCGCCAGCAGCCAAGAACCGAACGGGAGGGCCTACAATGAGCAGTTCTTC
CASSQEPNGRAYNEQFF
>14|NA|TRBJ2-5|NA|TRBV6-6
TGTGCCAGCAGTTACCCGGTAGGGGTTGAGACCCAGTACTTC
CASSYPVGVETQYF
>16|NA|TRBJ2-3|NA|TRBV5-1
TGCGCCAGCAGCCCCAGGGACTTCCCCAGCACAGATACGCAGTATTTT
CASSPRDFPSTDTQYF
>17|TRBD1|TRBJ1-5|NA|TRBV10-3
TGTGCCATCAGTGAGTCTGGACAGGGATTAAGCAATCAGCCCCAGCATTTT
CAISESGQGLSNQPQHF
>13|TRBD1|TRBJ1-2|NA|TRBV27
TGTGCCAGCAGCCCCCGGGACAGCTATGGCTACACCTTC
CASSPRDSYGYTF
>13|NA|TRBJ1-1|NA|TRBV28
TGTGCCAGCAGTTTTACAGAGAACACTGAAGCTTTCTTT
CASSFTENTEAFF
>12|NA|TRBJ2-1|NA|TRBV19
TGTGCCAGTAGTATCGGGTCCAATGAGCAGTTCTTC
CASSIGSNEQFF
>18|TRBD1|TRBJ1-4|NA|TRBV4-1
TGCGCCAGCAGCCAAGATCGAGACAGGGAGCCAACTAATGAAAAACTGTTTTTT
CASSQDRDREPTNEKLFF